This TCR beta chain was retrieved from a study of T cells in Graves' hyperthyroidism and ophthalmopathy. Study context: Once the initial diagnosis was made, peripheral blood was obtained before any treatment. Study conclusions and caveats: Most thyroid clonotypes expanded above 0.001 appeared in blood too.

No ophthalmopathy progression within 18 months constituted stable Graves' hyperthyroidism. RNA transcripts gave rise to amplified TCR beta CDR3 regions. Carried out on the TCR CDR3, a first-round RT-PCR used the HTBI primer set. TCRdb re-derived calls from the multiplex PCR reads in MiXCR, one entry per CDR3 protein. Of hundreds of thousands of distinct CDR3 sequences listed, 12% to 15% are singletons. This clonotype showed up many times. Its antigen is still unknown. Input material: blood. The receptor was isolated from a woman aged 18-29 years with Graves' hyperthyroidism.

CDR3 coding DNA: TGTGCCAGCAGCCAAGTCGGACTAGCAGCGGCTCGCGGGGACGGGGAGCTGTTTTTT. Encoded protein: CASSQVGLAAARGDGELFF. The chain combines TRBV3-1 with TRBJ2-2; 8 bases match TRBD2. The CDR3 contains 19 residues. Germline values: CDR1 LGHDT, CDR2 YNNKEL (reference sequence). The J segment lost 7 bases and the V segment lost 1 base, leaving 17 bases of the junction unmatched.